This TCR beta chain originates from a study of shared clonotypes between healthy human individuals. General observations from the study: Rarefaction gave evidence that sorted-subset sequencing remained incomplete despite large depth.

Notes on this clone: The antigen is undetermined.

The assay was immunoSEQ multiplex PCR, and TCRdb's table has in-frame clones only and misses some. Of 850,000 to 1,200,000 clones in the sample, under 80% were seen once. The TCR was taken from a man younger than 35 in good health. The sample comprised memory CD4+ T cells sorted from blood. The subset was: CD45RA-negative fraction.

CDR3 sequence: CASSTRGVADTQYF. In DNA form, the CDR3 reads TGTGCCAGCAGTACCCGGGGGGTGGCAGATACGCAGTATTTT. The chain joins TRBV6-1 to TRBJ2-3; TRBD2 matches at 7 bases. The CDR3 covers 14 residues. Germline CDR1 MNHNS, CDR2 SASEGT. V shed 5 bases, J shed 4 bases, and the junction held 6 bases outside the gene matches.